This T cell receptor (beta chain) was obtained from a study of cytomegalovirus exposure and HLA in healthy donors (dated by TCRdb to 2017 to 2019). Regarding the study in general: A later analysis indicated that the 130 or so validation repertoires were generated on the platform also employed for the 700 or so repertoires of the first cohort. The study aimed to test whether signatures of past pathogen exposure could be identified by cataloging public T cell receptors. Along with the approximately 600-subject first cohort, a separate validation cohort of approximately 110 different subjects was used. High-throughput TCR immunosequencing, statistical association of individual TCRs with disease status, and machine learning were combined to predict cytomegalovirus infection status.

Compared with germline, V lacks 6 bases and J lacks 1 base; bases without a gene match: 10. From cysteine to phenylalanine, the CDR3 is 16 amino acids long. Just CDR3 DNA is preserved here, 48 bases in frame from base 1. The germline V gene (reference sequence) specifies LNHNV as CDR1 and YYDKDF as CDR2. The research as a whole found: According to the authors, the approach could potentially be generalized to other disease states and immunological phenotypes. A total of fewer than 200 TCR beta chains were listed by the study as associated with cytomegalovirus. Subsequent analysis determined that TCRs grouped into clusters in the first cohort also showed a tendency toward co-occurrence across the 120 or so validation repertoires, and approximately 94% of cluster scores exceeded 0. A few of the identified cytomegalovirus-associated TCR beta chains were confirmed in vitro to be specific for cytomegalovirus antigens. A later analysis had no HLA typing for the validation cohort, so co-occurrence there was scored across all 120 repertoires. In both the original and validation cohorts, the classifier was reported to diagnose cytomegalovirus status with high specificity and sensitivity. While some public TCRs were present in many individuals, most TCR sequences turned up only very rarely across donors.

Library construction relied on the immunoSEQ multiplex PCR assay. As for how the authors treated the data: To diagnose cytomegalovirus status from the catalog of TCR beta chain sequences, a statistical classification framework was built. Drawn from immuneACCESS, this table holds only the in-frame rearrangements with V and J called that TCRdb kept. Clones are partly lost; checked studies trace under half to an unresolved V gene and leave the rest unexplained. The V and J calls and clone size were taken over from that table, and D and trimming were inferred from the DNA. Counted in this sample were around 99,000 clones; roughly 90% of them appeared once. The top ten clones comprise approximately 2% of the sample. The donors were included in the validation cohort of 120 subjects, a group kept apart from the approximately 700-subject first cohort. Notes on this clone: Its antigen remains undetermined. The input lacks base qualities; no much larger clone sits a single base away.

The sequence came from a woman younger than 35 in good health and CMV-seronegative. In this chain, TRBV15 is recombined with TRBJ1-2, and TRBD1 matches 8 of the central bases. The specimen was PBMCs. The CDR3 here reads CATRPTGTGDNYGYTF. The DNA is TGTGCCACCAGACCTACCGGGACAGGCGATAACTATGGCTACACCTTC.